The next 10 T cell receptor beta chains were all read from a single sample in a study of T cells in Graves' hyperthyroidism and ophthalmopathy. From RNA transcripts, TCR beta CDR3 regions were amplified. The HTBI set primed first-round TCR CDR3 RT-PCR. Each CDR3 protein gets one entry after TCRdb re-called the multiplex PCR reads with MiXCR. The sample lists 600,000 or so distinct CDR3 sequences, approximately 14% seen once, with 9.5% to 15% in the top ten. Sequenced material: blood. The receptors originated from a woman between 45 and 60 years old with Graves' ophthalmopathy.

This clonotype has more than one count but fewer than ten. The genes are TRBV10-3 and TRBJ2-5; D not certain. Germline loops: CDR1 ENHRY, CDR2 SYGVKD. The CDR3 covers 10 residues. Trimming took off 8 bases at V and 4 bases at J, with 5 bases between the two ends. This CDR3 is CAIGRETQYF. The CDR3 coding sequence is TGTGCCATCGGGCGAGAGACCCAGTACTTC.

This clonotype was observed many times. This chain connects TRBV28 to TRBJ1-1; D gene uncertain. In germline, CDR1 is MDHEN, CDR2 SYDVKM. The CDR3 has 17 amino acids. V lost 1 base to trimming and J lost 0 bases, with 15 bases between them. CDR3 nucleotide sequence: TGTGCCAGCAGTTTATCAGTTAGCGGGCGCCTGAACACTGAAGCTTTCTTT. It codes for CASSLSVSGRLNTEAFF. The whole variable domain, filled in from reference TRBV28 and TRBJ1-1, reads DVKVTQSSRYLVKRTGEKVFLECVQDMDHENMFWYRQDPGLGLRLIYFSYDVKMKEKGDIPEGYSVSREKKERFSLILESASTNQTSMYLCASSLSVSGRLNTEAFFGQGTRLTVV.

The chain links TRBV25-1 to TRBJ2-1, with 10 bases aligning to TRBD2. Germline CDR1 reads MGHDK; CDR2 reads SYGVNS. V trimming: 1 base; J trimming: 4 bases; junction bases outside the gene matches: 7. CDR3 length equals 17 residues. CDR3 in DNA: TGTGCCAGCAGTGAATTGGCTAGCGGGAGTAGGTACAATGAGCAGTTCTTC. Protein: CASSELASGSRYNEQFF. The full variable domain, with the rest looked up from reference TRBV25-1 and TRBJ2-1, is EADIYQTPRYLVIGTGKKITLECSQTMGHDKMYWYQQDPGMELHLIHYSYGVNSTEKGDLSSESTVSRIRTEHFPLTLESARPSHTSQYLCASSELASGSRYNEQFFGPGTRLTVL.

This clonotype appeared many times. As DNA, the CDR3 is TGTGCCAGCAGTCCCGTCCTGGGGAGCTATGGCTACACCTTC. Translating gives CASSPVLGSYGYTF. The chain combines TRBV27 with TRBJ1-2; D gene uncertain. Germline loops: CDR1 MNHEY, CDR2 SMNVEV (reference sequence). With 5 bases removed from V and 4 bases from J, the gap between germline ends came to 14 bases. There are 14 residues in the CDR3.

This clonotype was seen many times. The V and J genes are TRBV6-1 and TRBJ1-1; the match to TRBD1 covers 7 bases. Germline CDR1 MNHNS, CDR2 SASEGT. Unmatched junction bases numbered 6, after V lost 4 bases and J lost 4 bases. The CDR3 extends over 14 amino acids. The CDR3 protein is CASSATGLGTEAFF. DNA of the CDR3: TGTGCCAGCAGTGCGACAGGGTTGGGCACTGAAGCTTTCTTT.

A note on this clonotype: At one of its ends the junction is not consistent with the germline gene, which may arise from a read error. This sequence joins TRBV28 and TRBJ2-7, with 8 bases that match TRBD1. CDR3 length equals 15 residues. The germline gives CDR1 MDHEN, CDR2 SYDVKM. The CDR3 is CVSRRGENRGNEQYF. In nucleotides, the CDR3 is TGTGTCAGCAGACGCGGGGAAAACAGGGGGAACGAGCAGTACTTC.

This clonotype was seen ten or more times. This chain connects TRBV20-1 to TRBJ2-3; D perhaps matches TRBD2 (5 bases). CDR1 is DFQATT and CDR2 is SNEGSKA in the germline V gene (reference sequence). The CDR3 covers 13 residues. Trimming took off 4 bases at V and 0 bases at J, with 8 bases between the two ends. The CDR3 coding sequence is TGCAGTGCTACTGGCGGGAGCACAGATACGCAGTATTTT. Translated: CSATGGSTDTQYF.

This clonotype was seen repeatedly, ten times or more. One end of the junction is discordant with germline, which a read error may explain. Here the CDR3 DNA reads TGTGCCAGCTCTGGGACGTTGAACACTGAAGCTTTCTTT. Translated, it gives CASSGTLNTEAFF. This chain connects TRBV5-1 to TRBJ1-1; a possible D gene is TRBD1 (5 bases). The CDR3 contains 13 residues. The germline V gene encodes CDR1 SGHRS and CDR2 YFSETQ.

This clonotype was seen repeatedly, ten times or more. This chain joins TRBV29-1 and TRBJ2-5; 8 bases line up with TRBD1. The V gene's germline CDR1 is SQVTM and CDR2 ANQGSEA. V shed 8 bases, J shed 1 base, and the junction held 3 bases outside the gene matches. The CDR3 covers 12 residues. The chain's CDR3 is CSMGTGQETQYF. CDR3 nucleotide sequence: TGCAGCATGGGGACAGGCCAAGAGACCCAGTACTTC.

This clonotype was observed many times. The chain has TRBV27 and TRBJ1-2; 8 nucleotides align to TRBD1. Germline lookup yields CDR1 MNHEY and CDR2 SMNVEV (reference sequence). There are 15 residues in the CDR3. J was trimmed by 8 bases and V by 2 bases; bases with no gene match: 10. CDR3 sequence: CASSLRGQAVRGYTF. In DNA, the CDR3 is TGTGCCAGCAGTTTAAGGGGACAGGCGGTTAGAGGCTACACCTTC.